This TCR beta chain appears in the sequencing data of a study of shared clonotypes between healthy human individuals. Notes on the study in general: Generation probabilities were higher for clonotypes shared across all four sorted-subset donors than for unshared ones. Rarefaction analysis demonstrated incomplete sorted-subset sequencing notwithstanding large depth. Naive CD4 clonotypes overlapped across a handful of donors at roughly 4.5%.

Measured with immunoSEQ multiplex PCR; TCRdb has only the in-frame clones, and not every one. The sample yields 2 million to 2.5 million clones, under 97% seen once. Partitioning of CD4+ cells yielded a CD45RA+ naive subset and a CD45RA-negative memory subset. After removal of 0 bases from V and 3 bases from J, the junction contained 5 bases not matched to a gene. CDR1 and CDR2 from the germline V gene are SGHRS and YFSETQ. The CDR3 is 17 residues long. In regard to this clone: The antigen is undetermined.

This chain links TRBV5-1 with TRBJ1-4, with TRBD1 identical over 10 bases. The origin of this receptor is a man between 18 and 35 years old in good health. The sample consisted of naive CD4+ T cells sorted from blood. As for subset: CD45RA+ positively selected. The CDR3 coding sequence is TGCGCCAGCAGCTTGGTGGGACAGGGGTATTCTAATGAAAAACTGTTTTTT. This translates into CASSLVGQGYSNEKLFF. Filled out from reference TRBV5-1 and TRBJ1-4, the complete variable domain reads KAGVTQTPRYLIKTRGQQVTLSCSPISGHRSVSWYQQTPGQGLQFLFEYFSETQRNKGNFPGRFSGRQFSNSRSEMNVSTLELGDSALYLCASSLVGQGYSNEKLFFGSGTQLSVL.